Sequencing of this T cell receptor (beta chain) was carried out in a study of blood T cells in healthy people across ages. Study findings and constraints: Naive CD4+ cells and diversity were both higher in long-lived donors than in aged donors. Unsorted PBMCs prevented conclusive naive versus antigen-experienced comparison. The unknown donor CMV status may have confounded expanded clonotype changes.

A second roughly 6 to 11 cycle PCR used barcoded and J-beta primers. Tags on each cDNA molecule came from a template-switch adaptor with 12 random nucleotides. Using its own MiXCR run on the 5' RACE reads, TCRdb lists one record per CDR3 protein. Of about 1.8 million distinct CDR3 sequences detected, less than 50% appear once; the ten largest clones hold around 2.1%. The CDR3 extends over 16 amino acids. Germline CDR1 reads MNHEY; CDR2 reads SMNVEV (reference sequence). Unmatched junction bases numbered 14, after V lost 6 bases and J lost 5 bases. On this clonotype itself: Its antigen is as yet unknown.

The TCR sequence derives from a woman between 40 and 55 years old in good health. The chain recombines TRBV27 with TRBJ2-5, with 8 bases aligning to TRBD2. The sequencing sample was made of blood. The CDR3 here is CASRGGSGAVGETQYF. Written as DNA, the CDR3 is TGTGCCAGCAGGGGGGGTAGCGGGGCAGTGGGTGAGACCCAGTACTTC.